The 18 T cell receptor beta chains in this list originate from one sample, sequenced in a study of blood T cell repertoires in COVID-19. Data came from immunoSEQ multiplex PCR; TCRdb stores just in-frame clones and leaves some out. The table shows roughly 240,000 clones, with roughly 85% occurring only once. Sequenced: PBMCs or T cells enriched from blood (not recorded which). Receptors originate from a woman aged 50 to 60 with acute COVID-19.

The genes are TRBV7-8 and TRBJ2-7, with a possible D match to TRBD1 (5 bases). The V end was cut by 1 base, the J end by 3 bases, with 10 bases between. The CDR3 runs to 14 residues. Germline CDR1 is SGHVS and CDR2 is FQNEAQ. CDR3 loop: CASSLGQGGYEQYF. The CDR3 DNA is TGTGCCAGCAGCTTAGGGCAGGGCGGCTACGAGCAGTACTTC.

The chain joins TRBV15 to TRBJ2-5, with 12 bases that match TRBD2. The V gene's germline CDR1 is LNHNV and CDR2 YYDKDF (reference sequence). This CDR3 contains 15 residues. V shed 4 bases and J 5 bases; nucleotides not matched to a gene: 5. For the CDR3, the DNA is TGTGCCACCAGCACCCGGGGACTAGCGGGTGAGACCCAGTACTTC. The encoded protein is CATSTRGLAGETQYF.

The rearrangement links TRBV9 to TRBJ2-2; no clear D gene. CDR3 length: 12 residues. CDR1 SGDLS and CDR2 YYNGEE come from the germline V gene. With 4 bases removed from V and 2 bases from J, the gap between germline ends came to 3 bases. This chain's CDR3 is CASSLNTGELFF. The CDR3 DNA reads TGTGCCAGCAGCTTAAACACCGGGGAGCTGTTTTTT.

The V gene is TRBV27, the J gene TRBJ1-2, with D tentatively TRBD1 (5 bases). The germline gives CDR1 MNHEY, CDR2 SMNVEV (reference sequence). Trimming removed 5 bases at V and 0 bases at J, with 13 bases between. The CDR3 totals 15 residues. The CDR3 region has the DNA TGTGCCAGCAGTGCGACGACAGAATCTAACTATGGCTACACCTTC. It is translated as CASSATTESNYGYTF.

The chain has TRBV5-4 and TRBJ1-3, with D unresolved. The CDR3 has 16 amino acids. Germline values: CDR1 SGHNT, CDR2 YYREEE (reference sequence). V gave up 1 base and J gave up 0 bases, with 11 bases separating them. DNA of the CDR3: TGTGCCAGCAGCTTGAGTTCTCCGGGCTCTGGAAACACCATATATTTT. Translation: CASSLSSPGSGNTIYF.

This sequence joins TRBV4-2 and TRBJ2-1; TRBD2 matches 12 bases. V gave up 2 bases and J gave up 8 bases; unmatched junction bases: 7. The length of the CDR3 is 16 residues. From germline, CDR1 is LGHNA and CDR2 YNFKEQ. The CDR3 coding sequence is TGTGCCAGCAGCCAAACCGCTAGCGGGGGGGTCTATGAGCAGTTCTTC. It specifies CASSQTASGGVYEQFF.

The chain recombines TRBV6-5 with TRBJ1-1; D possibly corresponds to TRBD1 (6 bases). Between the trimmed V and J ends, which lost 7 bases and 3 bases, there was a span of 12 bases. The CDR3 is made up of 13 amino acids. Germline CDR1 MNHEY, CDR2 SVGAGI. The CDR3 sequence: CASNRAGDTEAFF. CDR3 coding DNA: TGTGCCAGCAATAGGGCAGGGGACACTGAAGCTTTCTTT.

V is TRBV19 and J is TRBJ1-1; D gene unclear. Germline values: CDR1 LNHDA, CDR2 SQIVND (reference sequence). The CDR3 totals 13 residues. V was pared by 2 bases and J by 4 bases, with 8 bases between. CDR3 coding DNA: TGTGCCAGTAGTATAATCGGGTCCACTGAAGCTTTCTTT. It yields the protein CASSIIGSTEAFF.

Written as DNA, the CDR3 is TGTGCCTGGAGTGTTCTAAGGACAGGGGGCTTTAGCGAGCAGTACTTC. Its translation: CAWSVLRTGGFSEQYF. The V and J genes are TRBV30 and TRBJ2-7, with 11 bases identical to TRBD1. This CDR3 is built from 16 residues. CDR1 GTSNPN and CDR2 SVGIG come from the germline V gene (reference sequence). V dropped 0 bases and J dropped 6; count of bases not matched to a gene: 10.

The CDR3 DNA reads TGTGCCAGCAGCGATCAGGGTCAGGACCACACAGATACGCAGTATTTT. Its translation: CASSDQGQDHTDTQYF. This chain uses TRBV9 with TRBJ2-3, with D maybe TRBD1 (5 bases). The V gene's germline CDR1 is SGDLS and CDR2 YYNGEE. This CDR3 has 16 amino acids. The V end was cut by 3 bases, the J end by 2 bases, with 16 bases between.

The chain recombines TRBV7-8 with TRBJ2-1; TRBD1 matches at 9 bases. The germline V gene encodes CDR1 SGHVS and CDR2 FQNEAQ. Germline trimming cut 6 bases from V and 8 bases from J; bases unmatched to any gene: 11. The length of the CDR3 is 15 residues. CDR3 loop: CASSRLTGGFDEQFF. CDR3 DNA sequence: TGTGCCAGCAGTCGACTTACAGGGGGCTTCGATGAGCAGTTCTTC. The variable domain in full, completed from reference TRBV7-8 and TRBJ2-1, reads GAGVSQSPRYKVAKRGQDVALRCDPISGHVSLFWYQQALGQGPEFLTYFQNEAQLDKSGLPSDRFFAERPEGSVSTLKIQRTQQEDSAVYLCASSRLTGGFDEQFFGPGTRLTVL.

The chain recombines TRBV21-1 with TRBJ2-2; TRBD1 is the table's D call, not checked against the DNA. TRBV21-1 is deemed a pseudogene. The CDR3 extends over 17 amino acids. The CDR3 DNA is TGTGCCAGCAGCAAAGGAGGGGCAGGGGCGAACACCGGGGAGCTGTTTTTT. It is translated as CASSKGGAGANTGELFF.

The chain employs TRBV6-5 and TRBJ1-2; no reliable D call. This CDR3 has 12 residues. CDR1 is MNHEY, CDR2 SVGAGI, per germline. The V end was cut by 6 bases, the J end by 1 base, with 6 bases between. Here the CDR3 DNA reads TGTGCCAGCAGATTACTTAACTATGGCTACACCTTC. Translation: CASRLLNYGYTF.

The chain combines TRBV3-1 (or the pseudogene TRBV3-2) with TRBJ1-6, with 9 nucleotides matching TRBD1. The V segment lost 4 bases and the J segment 5 bases; nucleotides outside the gene matches: 3. Germline-derived CDR1 and CDR2 are LGHDT and YNNKEL (reference sequence). CDR3 length equals 15 residues. In DNA, the CDR3 is TGTGCCAGCAGCCTGTGGGACAGGGATAATTCACCCCTCCACTTT. Translation gives CASSLWDRDNSPLHF.

In this sample, this clone turned up a few times. The CDR3 reads CASSLRQGATDTQYF. CDR3 nucleotide sequence: TGTGCCAGCAGTCTCCGACAGGGGGCCACAGATACGCAGTATTTT. The chain is built from TRBV27 and TRBJ2-3; 10 bases match TRBD1. The CDR3 length is 15 residues. The junction had 4 bases not matched to a gene; V was cut back by 5 bases and J by 2 bases. The germline V gene has CDR1 MNHEY and CDR2 SMNVEV (reference sequence).

The rearrangement joins TRBV7-9 to TRBJ2-2; 8 positions agree with TRBD1. Germline-derived CDR1 and CDR2 are SEHNR and FQNEAQ (reference sequence). V lost 5 bases, J lost 5 bases, and 4 bases stayed unmatched. The CDR3 sequence is 14 residues long. This CDR3 reads CASSLGQGTGELFF. In DNA, the CDR3 is TGTGCCAGCAGCCTAGGACAGGGAACCGGGGAGCTGTTTTTT.

The count of this clone is one. The chain employs TRBV4-2 and TRBJ2-7, with D hard to call. V dropped 0 bases and J dropped 3 bases, with 12 bases sitting between them. CDR1 and CDR2 from the germline V gene are LGHNA and YNFKEQ. The CDR3 spans 15 residues. This CDR3 is CASSQEGDGFYEQYF. For the CDR3, the DNA is TGTGCCAGCAGCCAAGAAGGAGATGGGTTCTACGAGCAGTACTTC.

The genes are TRBV6-5 and TRBJ2-7, with TRBD1 identical over 8 bases. With V trimmed by 2 bases and J by 2 bases, 5 bases remained unmatched. The length of the CDR3 is 15 residues. The germline gives CDR1 MNHEY, CDR2 SVGAGI. The CDR3 reads CASSYGRGRTYEQYF. The DNA for the CDR3 is TGTGCCAGCAGTTACGGCAGGGGGCGCACCTACGAGCAGTACTTC.